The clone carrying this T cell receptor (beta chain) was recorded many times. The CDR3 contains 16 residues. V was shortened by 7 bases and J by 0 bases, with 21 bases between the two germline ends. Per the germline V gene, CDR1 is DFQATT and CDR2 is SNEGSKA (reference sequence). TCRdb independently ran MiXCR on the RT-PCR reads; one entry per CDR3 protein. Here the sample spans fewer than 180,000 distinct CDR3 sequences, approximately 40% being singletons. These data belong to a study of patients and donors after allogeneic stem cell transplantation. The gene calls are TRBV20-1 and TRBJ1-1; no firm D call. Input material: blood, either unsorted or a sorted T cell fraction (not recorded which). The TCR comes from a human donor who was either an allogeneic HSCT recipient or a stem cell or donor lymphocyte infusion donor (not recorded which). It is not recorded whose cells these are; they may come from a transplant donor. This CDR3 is CSVSRWVGIMNTEAFF. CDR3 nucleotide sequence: TGCAGTGTTTCCCGCTGGGTGGGTATTATGAACACTGAAGCTTTCTTT.